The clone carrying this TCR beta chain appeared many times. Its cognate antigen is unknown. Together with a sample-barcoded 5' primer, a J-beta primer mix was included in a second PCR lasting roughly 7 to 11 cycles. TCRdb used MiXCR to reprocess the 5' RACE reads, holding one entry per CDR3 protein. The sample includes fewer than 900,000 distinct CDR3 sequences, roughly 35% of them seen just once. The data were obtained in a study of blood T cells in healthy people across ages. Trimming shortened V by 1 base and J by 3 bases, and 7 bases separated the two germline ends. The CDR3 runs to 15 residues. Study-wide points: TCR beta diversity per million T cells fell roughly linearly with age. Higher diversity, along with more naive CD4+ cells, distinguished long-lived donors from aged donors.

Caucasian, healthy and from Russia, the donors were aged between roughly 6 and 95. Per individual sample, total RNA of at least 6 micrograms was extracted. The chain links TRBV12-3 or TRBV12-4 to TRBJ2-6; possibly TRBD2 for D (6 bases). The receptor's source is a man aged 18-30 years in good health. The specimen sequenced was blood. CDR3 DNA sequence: TGTGCCAGCAGTTTAGGCGGGAATGGGGCCAACGTCCTGACTTTC. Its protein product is CASSLGGNGANVLTF.